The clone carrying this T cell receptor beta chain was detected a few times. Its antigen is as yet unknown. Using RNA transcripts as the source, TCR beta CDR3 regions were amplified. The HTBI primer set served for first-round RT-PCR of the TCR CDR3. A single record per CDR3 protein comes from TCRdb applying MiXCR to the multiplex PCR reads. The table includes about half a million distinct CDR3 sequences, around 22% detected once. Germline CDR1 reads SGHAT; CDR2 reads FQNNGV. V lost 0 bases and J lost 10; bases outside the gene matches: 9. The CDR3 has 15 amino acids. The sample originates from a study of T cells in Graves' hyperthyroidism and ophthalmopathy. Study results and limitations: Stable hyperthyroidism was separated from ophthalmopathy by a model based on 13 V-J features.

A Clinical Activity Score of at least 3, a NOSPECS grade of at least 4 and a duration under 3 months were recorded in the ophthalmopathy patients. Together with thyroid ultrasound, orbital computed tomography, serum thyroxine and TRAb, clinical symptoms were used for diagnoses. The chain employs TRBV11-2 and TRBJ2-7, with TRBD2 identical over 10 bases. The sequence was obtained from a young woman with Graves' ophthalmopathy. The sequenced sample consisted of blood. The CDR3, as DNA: TGTGCCAGCAGCTTAGATCCGAGCGGGAGGGCCTTCCAGTACTTC. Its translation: CASSLDPSGRAFQYF.